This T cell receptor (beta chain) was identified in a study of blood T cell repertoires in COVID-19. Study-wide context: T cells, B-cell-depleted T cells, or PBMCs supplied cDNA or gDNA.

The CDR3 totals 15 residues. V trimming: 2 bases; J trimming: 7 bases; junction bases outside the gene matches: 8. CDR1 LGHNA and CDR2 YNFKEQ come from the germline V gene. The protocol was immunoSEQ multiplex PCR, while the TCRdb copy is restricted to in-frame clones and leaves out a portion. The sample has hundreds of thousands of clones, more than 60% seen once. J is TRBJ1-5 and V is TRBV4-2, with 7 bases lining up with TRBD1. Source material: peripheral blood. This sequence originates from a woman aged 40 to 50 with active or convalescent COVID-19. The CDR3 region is CASSQSYQGGQPQHF. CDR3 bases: TGTGCCAGCAGCCAATCATATCAGGGGGGACAGCCCCAGCATTTT.